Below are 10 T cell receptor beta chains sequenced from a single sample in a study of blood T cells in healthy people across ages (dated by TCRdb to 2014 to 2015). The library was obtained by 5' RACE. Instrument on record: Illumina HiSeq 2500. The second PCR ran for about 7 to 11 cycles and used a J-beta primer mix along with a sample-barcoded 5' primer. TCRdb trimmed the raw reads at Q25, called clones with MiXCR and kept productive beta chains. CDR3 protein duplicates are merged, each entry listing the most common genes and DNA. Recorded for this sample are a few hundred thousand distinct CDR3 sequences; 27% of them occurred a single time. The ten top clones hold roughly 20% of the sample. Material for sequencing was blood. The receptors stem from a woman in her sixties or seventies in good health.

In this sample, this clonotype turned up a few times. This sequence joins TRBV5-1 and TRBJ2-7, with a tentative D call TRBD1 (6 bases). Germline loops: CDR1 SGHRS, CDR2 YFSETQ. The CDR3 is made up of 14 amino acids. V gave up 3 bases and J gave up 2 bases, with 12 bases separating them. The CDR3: CASSSRTEPYEQYF. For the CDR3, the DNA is TGCGCCAGCAGCTCCCGGACAGAGCCCTACGAGCAGTACTTC.

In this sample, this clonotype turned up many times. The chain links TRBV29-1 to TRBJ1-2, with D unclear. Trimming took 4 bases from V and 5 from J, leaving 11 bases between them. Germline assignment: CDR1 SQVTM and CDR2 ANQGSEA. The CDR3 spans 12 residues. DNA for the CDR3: TGCAGCGTTGTTGACACGAAATATGGCTACACCTTC. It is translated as CSVVDTKYGYTF. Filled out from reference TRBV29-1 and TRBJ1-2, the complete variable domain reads SAVISQKPSRDICQRGTSLTIQCQVDSQVTMMFWYRQQPGQSLTLIATANQGSEATYESGFVIDKFPISRPNLTFSTLTVSNMSPEDSSIYLCSVVDTKYGYTFGSGTRLTVV.

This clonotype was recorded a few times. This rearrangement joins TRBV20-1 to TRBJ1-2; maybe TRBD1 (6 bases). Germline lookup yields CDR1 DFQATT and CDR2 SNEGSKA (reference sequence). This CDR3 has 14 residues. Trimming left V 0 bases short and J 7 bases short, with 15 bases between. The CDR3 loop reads CSARDPSGVGGYTF. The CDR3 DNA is TGCAGTGCTAGAGATCCCTCAGGGGTGGGTGGCTACACCTTC.

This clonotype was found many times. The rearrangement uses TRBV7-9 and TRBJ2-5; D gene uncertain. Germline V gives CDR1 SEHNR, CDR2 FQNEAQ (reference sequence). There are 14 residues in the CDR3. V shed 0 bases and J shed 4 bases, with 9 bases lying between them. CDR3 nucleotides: TGTGCCAGCAGCTTAGCAGGGTTAGGAGAGACCCAGTACTTC. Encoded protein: CASSLAGLGETQYF.

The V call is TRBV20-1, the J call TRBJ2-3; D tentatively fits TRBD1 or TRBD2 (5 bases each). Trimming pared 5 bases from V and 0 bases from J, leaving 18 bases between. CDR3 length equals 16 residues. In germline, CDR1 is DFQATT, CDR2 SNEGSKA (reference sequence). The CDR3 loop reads CSAPGRLSPSTDTQYF. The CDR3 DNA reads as TGCAGTGCTCCGGGACGGCTTTCGCCTAGCACAGATACGCAGTATTTT.

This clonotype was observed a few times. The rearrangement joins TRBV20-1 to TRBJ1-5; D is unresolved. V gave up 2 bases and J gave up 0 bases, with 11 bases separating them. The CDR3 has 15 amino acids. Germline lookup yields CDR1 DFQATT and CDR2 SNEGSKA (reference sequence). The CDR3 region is CSARRQSYSNQPQHF. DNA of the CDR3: TGCAGTGCTAGAAGGCAGAGCTATAGCAATCAGCCCCAGCATTTT.

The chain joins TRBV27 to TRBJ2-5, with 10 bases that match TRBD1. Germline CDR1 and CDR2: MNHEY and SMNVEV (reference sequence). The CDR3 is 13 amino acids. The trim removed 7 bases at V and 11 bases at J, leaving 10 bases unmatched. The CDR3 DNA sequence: TGTGCCAGCAAGGGGACAGGGGCTAAAGAGCAGTACTTC. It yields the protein CASKGTGAKEQYF.

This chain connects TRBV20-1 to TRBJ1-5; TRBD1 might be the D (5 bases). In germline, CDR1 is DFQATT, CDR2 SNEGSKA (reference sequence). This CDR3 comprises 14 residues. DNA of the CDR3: TGCAGCCCGGGGCACCTCCTAGGCAATCAGCCCCAGCATTTT. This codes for CSPGHLLGNQPQHF.

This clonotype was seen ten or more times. The CDR3 is CASSLGTDYEQYF. As DNA, the CDR3 is TGTGCCAGCAGCCTAGGGACGGATTACGAGCAGTACTTC. This sequence joins TRBV11-1 and TRBJ2-7; either TRBD1 or TRBD2 may supply D (5 bases each). Germline V gives CDR1 SGHAT, CDR2 FQDESV (reference sequence). Between the trimmed V and J ends, which lost 5 bases and 4 bases, there was a span of 12 bases. This CDR3 spans 13 amino acids.

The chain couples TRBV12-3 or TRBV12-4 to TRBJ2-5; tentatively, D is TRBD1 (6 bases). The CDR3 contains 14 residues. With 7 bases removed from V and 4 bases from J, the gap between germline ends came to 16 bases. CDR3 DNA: TGTGCCAGCAACCAACAGGGACCCCGAGAGACCCAGTACTTC. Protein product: CASNQQGPRETQYF.